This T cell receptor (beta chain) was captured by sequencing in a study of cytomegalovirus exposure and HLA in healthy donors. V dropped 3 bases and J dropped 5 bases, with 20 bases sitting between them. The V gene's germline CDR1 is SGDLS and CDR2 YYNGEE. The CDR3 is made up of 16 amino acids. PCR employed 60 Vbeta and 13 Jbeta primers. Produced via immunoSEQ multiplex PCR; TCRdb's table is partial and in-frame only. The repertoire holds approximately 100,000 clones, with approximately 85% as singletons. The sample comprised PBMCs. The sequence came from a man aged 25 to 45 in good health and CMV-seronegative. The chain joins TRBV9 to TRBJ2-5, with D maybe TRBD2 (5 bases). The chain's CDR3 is CASSADPSRVYETQYF. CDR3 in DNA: TGTGCCAGCAGCGCGGACCCTAGCCGGGTCTATGAGACCCAGTACTTC.